This T cell receptor beta chain was documented in a study of PD-1 blockade in classical Hodgkin lymphoma. The V end lost 3 bases, the J end lost 3 bases, and 14 bases lay between the germline ends. From germline, CDR1 is MNHEY and CDR2 SMNVEV (reference sequence). The CDR3 is made up of 15 amino acids. This clone was recorded a few times. Relapse was seen in all patients after autologous stem cell transplantation, and brentuximab vedotin exposure was variable. Isolated CD8+ T cells were derived from thawed PBMCs through magnetic negative selection. Assay: immunoSEQ multiplex PCR; the TCRdb copy retains only in-frame clones and omits some. The sample carries some 25,000 clones, roughly 88% recorded once.

This TCR was sampled from a human donor with classical Hodgkin lymphoma. The sample in question was CD8+ T cells from blood, obtained at baseline. This chain links TRBV27 with TRBJ1-2; D might be TRBD1 (6 bases). The CDR3 sequence: CASSLVAGVHYGYTF. CDR3 nucleotide sequence: TGTGCCAGCAGTTTGGTGGCAGGGGTGCACTATGGCTACACCTTC.